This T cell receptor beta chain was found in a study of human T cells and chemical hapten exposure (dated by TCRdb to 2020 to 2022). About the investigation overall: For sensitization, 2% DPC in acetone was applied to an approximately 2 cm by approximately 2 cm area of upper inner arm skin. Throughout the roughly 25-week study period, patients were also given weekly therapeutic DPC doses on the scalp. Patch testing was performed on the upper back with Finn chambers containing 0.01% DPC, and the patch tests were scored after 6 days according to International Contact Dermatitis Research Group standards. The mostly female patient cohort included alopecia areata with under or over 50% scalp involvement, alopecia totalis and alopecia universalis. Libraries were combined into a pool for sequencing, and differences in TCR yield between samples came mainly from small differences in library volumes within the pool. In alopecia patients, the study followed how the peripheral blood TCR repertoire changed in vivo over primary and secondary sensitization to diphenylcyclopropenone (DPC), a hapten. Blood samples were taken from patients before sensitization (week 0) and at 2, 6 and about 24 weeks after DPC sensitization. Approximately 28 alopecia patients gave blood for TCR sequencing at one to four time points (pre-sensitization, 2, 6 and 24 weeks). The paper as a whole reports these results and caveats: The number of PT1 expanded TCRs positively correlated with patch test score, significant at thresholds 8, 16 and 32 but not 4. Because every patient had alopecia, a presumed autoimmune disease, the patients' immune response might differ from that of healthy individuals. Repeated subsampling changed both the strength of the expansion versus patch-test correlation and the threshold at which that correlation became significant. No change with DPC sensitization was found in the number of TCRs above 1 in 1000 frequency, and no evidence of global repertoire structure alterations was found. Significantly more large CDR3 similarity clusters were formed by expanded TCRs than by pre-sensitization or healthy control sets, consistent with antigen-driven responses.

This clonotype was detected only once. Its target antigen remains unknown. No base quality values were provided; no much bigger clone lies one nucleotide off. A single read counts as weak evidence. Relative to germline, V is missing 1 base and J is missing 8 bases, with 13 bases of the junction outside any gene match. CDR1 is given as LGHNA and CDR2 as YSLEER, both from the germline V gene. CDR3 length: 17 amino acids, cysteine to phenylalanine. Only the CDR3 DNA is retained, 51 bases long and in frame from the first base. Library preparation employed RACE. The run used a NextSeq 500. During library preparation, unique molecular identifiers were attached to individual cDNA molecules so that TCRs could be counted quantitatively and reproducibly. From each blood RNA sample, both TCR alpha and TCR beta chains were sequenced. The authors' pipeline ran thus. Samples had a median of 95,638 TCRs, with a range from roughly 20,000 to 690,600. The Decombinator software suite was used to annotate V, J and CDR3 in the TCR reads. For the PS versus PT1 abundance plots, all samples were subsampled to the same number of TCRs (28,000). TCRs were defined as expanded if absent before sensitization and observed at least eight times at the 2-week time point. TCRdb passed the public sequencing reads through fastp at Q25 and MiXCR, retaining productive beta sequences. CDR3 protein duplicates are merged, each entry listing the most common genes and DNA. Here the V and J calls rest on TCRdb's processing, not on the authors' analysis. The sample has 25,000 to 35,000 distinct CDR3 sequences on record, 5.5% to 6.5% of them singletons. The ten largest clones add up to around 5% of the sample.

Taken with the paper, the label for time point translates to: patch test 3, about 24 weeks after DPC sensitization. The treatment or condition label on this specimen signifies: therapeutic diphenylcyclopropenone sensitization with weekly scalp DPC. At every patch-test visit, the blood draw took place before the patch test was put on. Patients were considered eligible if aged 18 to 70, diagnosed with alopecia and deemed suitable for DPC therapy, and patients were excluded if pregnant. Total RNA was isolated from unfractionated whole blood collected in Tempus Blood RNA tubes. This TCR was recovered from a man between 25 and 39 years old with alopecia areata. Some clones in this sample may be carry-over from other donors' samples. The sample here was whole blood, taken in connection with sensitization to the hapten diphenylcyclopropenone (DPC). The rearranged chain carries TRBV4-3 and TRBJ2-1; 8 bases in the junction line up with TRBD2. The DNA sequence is TGCGCCAGCAGCCAAGGAGGCGGGGGGCCGCTGAGCTATGAGCAGTTCTTC. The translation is CASSQGGGGPLSYEQFF.